These T cell receptor beta chains were read from a single sample in a study of blood T cells in healthy people across ages. TCRdb used MiXCR to reprocess the 5' RACE reads, holding one entry per CDR3 protein. The sample carries over 550,000 distinct CDR3 sequences, approximately 30% recorded once. The sequenced sample consisted of blood. The receptors were sampled from an elderly woman in good health. CDR3s include the opening cysteine and the closing phenylalanine or tryptophan. A D gene is named only where the DNA matches it firmly. The size of a clone is reported for some rows only, either as once, few or many, or as a class for expanded clones.

J: TRBJ2-7
V: TRBV5-1
size: many
D: TRBD1
DNA: TGCGCCAGCAGCTCCCAGGGACAGGCCGACGAGCAGTACTTC
CDR3: CASSSQGQADEQYF

J: TRBJ2-1
V: TRBV20-1
size: few
D: .
DNA: TGCAGTGCTAGGCTTCCGAGCCCCAATGAGCAGTTCTTC
CDR3: CSARLPSPNEQFF

J: TRBJ2-2
V: TRBV6-6
size: .
D: TRBD1
DNA: TGTGCCAGCAGGACAGGGGTTTCTTCCGGGGAGCTGTTTTTT
CDR3: CASRTGVSSGELFF

J: TRBJ2-7
V: TRBV29-1
size: .
D: .
DNA: TGCAGCGTTGAGAGAAACTACGAGCAGTACTTC
CDR3: CSVERNYEQYF

J: TRBJ2-1
V: TRBV2
size: many
D: .
DNA: TGTGCCAGCAGTGAGGGGGGACTTTCCTACAATGAGCAGTTCTTC
CDR3: CASSEGGLSYNEQFF

J: TRBJ1-1
V: TRBV20-1
size: .
D: TRBD1
DNA: TGCAGTGCTAGCAACAGGGGGGTCCAGCTCACTGAAGCTTTCTTT
CDR3: CSASNRGVQLTEAFF

J: TRBJ2-3
V: TRBV7-2
size: many
D: .
DNA: TGTGCCAGCAGCTTAGGGCGTTTCACAGATACGCAGTATTTT
CDR3: CASSLGRFTDTQYF

J: TRBJ2-7
V: TRBV7-8
size: many
D: TRBD1
DNA: TGTGCCAGCAGCTATACCGGGACAGGGACCCTCGAGCAGTACTTC
CDR3: CASSYTGTGTLEQYF

J: TRBJ1-6
V: TRBV6-5
size: .
D: .
DNA: TGTGCCAGCAGGTACAGGGTCCTCGGGTCACCCCTCCACTTT
CDR3: CASRYRVLGSPLHF

J: TRBJ2-1
V: TRBV20-1
size: many
D: TRBD2
DNA: TGCAGTGCTAGAGGATTCCTAGCGGGGACGGCCAATGAGCAGTTCTTC
CDR3: CSARGFLAGTANEQFF

J: TRBJ2-3
V: TRBV20-1
size: many
D: .
DNA: TGCAGTGCTAGAGATCAGGTAGATACGCAGTATTTT
CDR3: CSARDQVDTQYF

J: TRBJ2-5
V: TRBV20-1
size: .
D: .
DNA: TGCAGTGCTAGAGATCCCATTAAGACTGGGCAGTACTTC
CDR3: CSARDPIKTGQYF

J: TRBJ2-3
V: TRBV7-2
size: .
D: .
DNA: TGTGCCAGCAGCTTACCGTGTCAGACGCAGTATTTC
CDR3: CASSLPCQTQYF

J: TRBJ2-2
V: TRBV7-6
size: .
D: TRBD2
DNA: TGTGCCAGCAGCCCTACTAGCGGGGGGTGGTCCGGGGAGCTGTTTTTT
CDR3: CASSPTSGGWSGELFF

J: TRBJ2-5
V: TRBV20-1
size: few
D: .
DNA: TGCAGTGCCCCTGAAGTTGAGACCCAGTACTTC
CDR3: CSAPEVETQYF

J: TRBJ2-7
V: TRBV18
size: .
D: .
DNA: TGTGCCAGCTCAGTCAAGTCCGGGGCCTGCAATGAGCAGTACTTC
CDR3: CASSVKSGACNEQYF

J: TRBJ2-2
V: TRBV20-1
size: .
D: TRBD2
DNA: TGCAGTGCTATAGGCGGGAGGGCCACCGGGGAGCTGTTTTTT
CDR3: CSAIGGRATGELFF

J: TRBJ2-3
V: TRBV6-6
size: .
D: TRBD2
DNA: TGTGCCGCAGAAACTAGCGGGAGCTCAGATACGCAGTATTTT
CDR3: CAAETSGSSDTQYF